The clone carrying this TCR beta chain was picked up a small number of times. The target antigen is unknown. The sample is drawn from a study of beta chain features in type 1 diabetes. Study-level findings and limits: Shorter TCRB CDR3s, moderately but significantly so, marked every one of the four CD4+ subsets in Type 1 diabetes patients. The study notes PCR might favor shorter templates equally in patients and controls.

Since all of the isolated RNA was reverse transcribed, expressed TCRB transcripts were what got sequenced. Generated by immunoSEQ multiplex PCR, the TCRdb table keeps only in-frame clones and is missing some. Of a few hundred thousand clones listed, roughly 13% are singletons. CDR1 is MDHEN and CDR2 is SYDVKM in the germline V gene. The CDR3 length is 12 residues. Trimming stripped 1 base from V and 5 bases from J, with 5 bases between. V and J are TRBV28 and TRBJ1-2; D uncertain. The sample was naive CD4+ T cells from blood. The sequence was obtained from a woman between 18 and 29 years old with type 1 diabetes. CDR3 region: CASSLSRYGYTF. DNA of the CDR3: TGTGCCAGCAGTTTATCCAGATATGGCTACACCTTC.